Presented here are 24 T cell receptor beta chains from one specimen sequenced in a study of OX40 agonist ivuxolimab in advanced cancers. The protocol was immunoSEQ multiplex PCR, while the TCRdb copy is restricted to in-frame clones and leaves out a portion. The table shows tens of thousands of clones, with roughly nine tenths occurring only once. Sequences were derived from CD4+ or CD8+ T cells sorted from blood, sampled in a trial of the OX40 agonist ivuxolimab. These receptors were taken from an adult with an advanced solid tumor such as melanoma, head and neck, liver or kidney cancer.

The chain joins TRBV7-9 to TRBJ2-3; D is unclear. The CDR3 runs to 14 residues. V was cut by 5 bases and J by 0 bases, with 9 bases left in between. Germline CDR1 is SEHNR and CDR2 is FQNEAQ (reference sequence). The CDR3 bases are TGTGCCAGCAGCCCAGATCTGAGCACAGATACGCAGTATTTT. Translation gives CASSPDLSTDTQYF.

The chain is built from TRBV19 and TRBJ2-2; D is uncertain. Trimming pared 7 bases from V and 11 bases from J, leaving 17 bases between. The CDR3 sequence is 13 residues long. The germline V gene encodes CDR1 LNHDA and CDR2 SQIVND (reference sequence). In DNA form, the CDR3 reads TGTGCCAGTACCCTAGGGCAGCCCAGTGAGCTGTTTTTT. Protein: CASTLGQPSELFF.

V and J are TRBV27 and TRBJ2-7; 8 positions match TRBD2. This CDR3 region has 16 residues. CDR1 and CDR2 from the germline V gene are MNHEY and SMNVEV (reference sequence). The V gene end was trimmed by 1 base and the J gene end by 5 bases; junction bases not matched to a gene: 10. Here the CDR3 DNA reads TGTGCCAGCAGTTTATACTACGCGACTAGCGTTGACGAGCAGTACTTC. This sequence encodes CASSLYYATSVDEQYF.

The chain couples TRBV27 to TRBJ2-7; 7 bases are a match to TRBD2. Trimming at V came to 1 base and at J to 6 bases, leaving 9 bases not matched to a gene. Germline assignment: CDR1 MNHEY and CDR2 SMNVEV (reference sequence). The CDR3 extends over 15 amino acids. The CDR3 reads CASSLLNAGVGEQYF. The CDR3 DNA is TGTGCCAGCAGTTTATTGAATGCGGGAGTCGGCGAGCAGTACTTC.

The chain is built from TRBV7-9 and TRBJ2-1; 12 bases match TRBD2. Trimming removed 5 bases from V and 9 bases from J; junction bases left unmatched: 14. Germline V gives CDR1 SEHNR, CDR2 FQNEAQ (reference sequence). The CDR3 has 17 amino acids. Here the CDR3 DNA reads TGTGCCAGCAGCACCCACACCGCCGGGACTAGCGGGCCTGAGCAGTTCTTC. This sequence encodes CASSTHTAGTSGPEQFF.

The rearrangement joins TRBV7-2 to TRBJ2-3, with 8 bases lining up with TRBD2. Germline trimming cut 1 base from V and 4 bases from J; bases unmatched to any gene: 16. CDR1 SGHTA and CDR2 FQGNSA come from the germline V gene. The CDR3 extends over 19 amino acids. The CDR3 reads CASSLGPHEGSGSPDTQYF. The CDR3 DNA reads TGTGCCAGCAGCTTAGGGCCTCACGAGGGGAGCGGGAGCCCAGATACGCAGTATTTT.

This chain connects TRBV7-2 to TRBJ1-2; 8 nucleotides align to TRBD1. CDR1 is SGHTA and CDR2 is FQGNSA in the germline V gene. V trimming: 0 bases; J trimming: 4 bases; junction bases outside the gene matches: 4. The CDR3 length is 15 residues. The CDR3 DNA sequence: TGTGCCAGCAGCTTAGCCGGACAGGGCGTCTATGGCTACACCTTC. Translated, it gives CASSLAGQGVYGYTF.

The chain carries TRBV5-5 and TRBJ2-7, with D possibly being TRBD2 (5 bases). CDR1 and CDR2 (germline): SGHKS, YYEKEE (reference sequence). V was cut by 5 bases and J by 0 bases, with 15 bases left in between. The CDR3 totals 15 residues. CDR3: CASSGVASSSYEQYF. The CDR3 DNA follows: TGTGCCAGCAGTGGGGTGGCTAGCAGCTCCTACGAGCAGTACTTC. The full variable domain, with the rest looked up from reference TRBV5-5 and TRBJ2-7, is DAGVTQSPTHLIKTRGQQVTLRCSPISGHKSVSWYQQVLGQGPQFIFQYYEKEERGRGNFPDRFSARQFPNYSSELNVNALLLGDSALYLCASSGVASSSYEQYFGPGTRLTVT.

This rearrangement joins TRBV6-5 to TRBJ2-7; 10 nucleotides line up with TRBD1. CDR1 and CDR2 (germline): MNHEY, SVGAGI. This CDR3 has 13 amino acids. Germline trimming cut 9 bases from V and 7 bases from J; bases unmatched to any gene: 9. The CDR3 sequence: CASRQGASWEQYF. DNA of the CDR3: TGTGCCAGTCGACAGGGGGCATCGTGGGAGCAGTACTTC.

V usage is TRBV7-9 and J usage is TRBJ2-1; the D gene is possibly TRBD2 (6 bases). Looked up from germline, CDR1 is SEHNR and CDR2 is FQNEAQ (reference sequence). Between the trimmed V and J ends, which lost 5 bases and 9 bases, there was a span of 20 bases. This CDR3 spans 15 amino acids. In DNA form, the CDR3 reads TGTGCCAGCAGCCCGACGACGGGAGTCGTGGGTGAGCAGTTCTTC. This sequence encodes CASSPTTGVVGEQFF.

This rearrangement joins TRBV4-3 to TRBJ1-1; D unclear. The CDR3 spans 17 residues. CDR1 is LGHNA, CDR2 YSLEER, per germline. V shed 1 base and J shed 0 bases, with 15 bases lying between them. The CDR3 loop is CASSQVWADPLNTEAFF. The CDR3 bases are TGCGCCAGCAGCCAAGTCTGGGCAGATCCTTTGAACACTGAAGCTTTCTTT.

The chain joins TRBV7-3 to TRBJ2-3, with D perhaps given as TRBD1 or TRBD2 (5 bases each). There are 15 residues in the CDR3. Germline V gene data show CDR1 as SGHTA and CDR2 as FQGTGA. Trimming left V 5 bases short and J 2 bases short, with 14 bases between. Here the CDR3 DNA reads TGTGCCAGCAGCGCTACCGGGACGGCCACAGATACGCAGTATTTT. Translation gives CASSATGTATDTQYF.

The chain carries TRBV25-1 and TRBJ1-1; TRBD1 agrees at 7 bases. After removal of 7 bases from V and 6 bases from J, the junction contained 11 bases not matched to a gene. CDR1 MGHDK and CDR2 SYGVNS come from the germline V gene. CDR3 length: 14 amino acids. The CDR3 sequence is CASIPDRDFPEAFF. DNA for the CDR3: TGTGCCAGCATCCCCGACAGGGATTTTCCTGAAGCTTTCTTT.

This clone was observed a single time. The CDR3 DNA follows: TGTGCCAGCAGTGAAGCTGGGTCGGGCGGTGAAAAACTGTTTTTT. This sequence encodes CASSEAGSGGEKLFF. This chain uses TRBV6-1 with TRBJ1-4; D is unresolved. Germline CDR1 is MNHNS and CDR2 is SASEGT. V shed 0 bases and J shed 7 bases, with 12 bases lying between them. The CDR3 loop spans 15 amino acids.

This sequence joins TRBV6-6 and TRBJ2-2; D might be TRBD1 (7 bases). This CDR3 is 15 amino acids long. Germline assignment: CDR1 MNHNY and CDR2 SVGAGI (reference sequence). V lost 2 bases and J 6 bases, leaving 13 bases between the germline ends. CDR3 loop: CASSYKGAGSGELFF. CDR3 in DNA: TGTGCCAGCAGTTACAAGGGGGCGGGGTCCGGGGAGCTGTTTTTT.

The chain joins TRBV28 to TRBJ2-2, with 10 bases identical to TRBD2. Losses at the gene ends were 3 bases for V and 5 bases for J; bases not matched to a gene: 6. Looked up from germline, CDR1 is MDHEN and CDR2 is SYDVKM. The CDR3 length is 16 residues. Written as DNA, the CDR3 is TGTGCCAGCAGTTTTTCCCTAGCGGGAGCGACCGGGGAGCTGTTTTTT. The encoded protein is CASSFSLAGATGELFF.

V usage is TRBV6-5 and J usage is TRBJ2-7, with 8 bases that match TRBD2. The CDR3 has 13 amino acids. The germline V gene has CDR1 MNHEY and CDR2 SVGAGI. J was trimmed by 2 bases and V by 6 bases; bases with no gene match: 3. CDR3 DNA sequence: TGTGCCAGCAGCCTGACTAGCGCCTACGAGCAGTACTTC. It encodes CASSLTSAYEQYF.

The genes are TRBV7-9 and TRBJ2-1; no clear D. V lost 5 bases to trimming and J lost 5 bases, with 4 bases between them. CDR1 is SEHNR and CDR2 is FQNEAQ in the germline V gene (reference sequence). The CDR3 runs to 11 residues. The DNA for the CDR3 is TGTGCCAGCAGCCCAGACAATGAGCAGTTCTTC. This codes for CASSPDNEQFF.

This chain links TRBV6-5 with TRBJ2-5; D is possibly TRBD2 (6 bases). Germline V gene lookup returns CDR1 MNHEY and CDR2 SVGAGI. The V and J ends lost 6 bases and 3 bases respectively, with 14 bases between them. The CDR3 totals 14 residues. CDR3 loop: CASSLSGGKETQYF. CDR3 in DNA: TGTGCCAGCAGCCTCTCCGGGGGAAAAGAGACCCAGTACTTC.

This clone was detected once. The chain combines TRBV15 with TRBJ2-5; 7 bases fit TRBD1. From germline, CDR1 is LNHNV and CDR2 YYDKDF (reference sequence). V lost 0 bases and J lost 4; bases outside the gene matches: 5. This CDR3 comprises 15 residues. The CDR3 region has the DNA TGTGCCACCAGCAGAGATCAGGCAGGGGGAGAGACCCAGTACTTC. It encodes CATSRDQAGGETQYF. Combining the CDR3 with reference TRBV15 and TRBJ2-5 gives the whole variable domain DAMVIQNPRYQVTQFGKPVTLSCSQTLNHNVMYWYQQKSSQAPKLLFHYYDKDFNNEADTPDNFQSRRPNTSFCFLDIRSPGLGDTAMYLCATSRDQAGGETQYFGPGTRLLVL.

This clone appeared a single time. The chain couples TRBV25-1 to TRBJ1-5; tentatively, D is TRBD1 (6 bases). The ends were cut back, 6 bases at V and 1 base at J, with 16 bases in the middle. Germline V gene lookup returns CDR1 MGHDK and CDR2 SYGVNS. CDR3 length equals 16 residues. Here the CDR3 DNA reads TGTGCCAGCAGAGACCGACGGACAGCCAGCAATCAGCCCCAGCATTTT. This codes for CASRDRRTASNQPQHF.

The chain links TRBV27 to TRBJ2-1, with 12 nucleotides matching TRBD1. Germline values: CDR1 MNHEY, CDR2 SMNVEV (reference sequence). With V trimmed by 5 bases and J by 7 bases, 6 bases remained unmatched. The CDR3 is made up of 15 amino acids. In DNA form, the CDR3 reads TGTGCCAGCAGTCTCGGGACAGGGGGCCTAAATGAGCAGTTCTTC. Protein product: CASSLGTGGLNEQFF.

This clone occurred once. The chain recombines TRBV27 with TRBJ2-5; tentatively, D is TRBD1 or TRBD2 (5 bases each). Germline V gene lookup returns CDR1 MNHEY and CDR2 SMNVEV (reference sequence). V dropped 3 bases and J dropped 5 bases, with 16 bases sitting between them. The length of the CDR3 is 15 residues. The CDR3 loop reads CASSLYDGALETQYF. DNA for the CDR3: TGTGCCAGCAGTTTGTATGACGGGGCGCTTGAGACCCAGTACTTC.

Written as DNA, the CDR3 is TGTGCCAGCAGCGTAGAAGGGGACAGTTACAATGAGCAGTTCTTC. Protein product: CASSVEGDSYNEQFF. The rearrangement joins TRBV9 to TRBJ2-1; 7 bases fit TRBD1. Germline V gene lookup returns CDR1 SGDLS and CDR2 YYNGEE. This CDR3 is built from 15 residues. V was pared by 0 bases and J by 4 bases, with 4 bases of the junction left unmatched. The full variable domain, completed using reference TRBV9 and TRBJ2-1, is DSGVTQTPKHLITATGQRVTLRCSPRSGDLSVYWYQQSLDQGLQFLIQYYNGEERAKGNILERFSAQQFPDLHSELNLSSLELGDSALYFCASSVEGDSYNEQFFGPGTRLTVL.